These 25 T cell receptor beta chains originate from one sample sequenced in a study of breast tumors, draining lymph nodes, adjacent tissues. Samples came from axillary lymph nodes draining the breast cancer. Each CDR3 protein gets one entry after TCRdb re-called the multiplex PCR reads with MiXCR. Of about 230,000 distinct CDR3 sequences in the sample, about 30% were seen once. Material: axillary lymph node tissue. Source of these receptors: a female donor with breast cancer. Some clones in this sample may be carry-over from other donors' samples.

CDR3 sequence (DNA): TGCGCCGGGTCGGGGACAGGCTTGGTTTGTCAGCCCCAGCATTTT. Translating it yields CAGSGTGLVCQPQHF. This rearrangement joins TRBV5-1 to TRBJ1-5; 8 bases line up with TRBD1. The CDR3 totals 15 residues. The germline V gene has CDR1 SGHRS and CDR2 YFSETQ. V dropped 10 bases and J dropped 6; count of bases not matched to a gene: 15. Full variable domain (outside the CDR3, taken from reference TRBV5-1 and TRBJ1-5): KAGVTQTPRYLIKTRGQQVTLSCSPISGHRSVSWYQQTPGQGLQFLFEYFSETQRNKGNFPGRFSGRQFSNSRSEMNVSTLELGDSALYLCAGSGTGLVCQPQHFGDGTRLSIL.

This clonotype appeared many times. The gene calls are TRBV6-5 and TRBJ1-4, with TRBD1 as a possible D gene (5 bases). V dropped 8 bases and J dropped 1 base, with 14 bases sitting between them. The CDR3 runs 15 residues. The V gene's germline CDR1 is MNHEY and CDR2 SVGAGI. The CDR3 loop reads CASGRTGGTNEKLFF. The CDR3 region has the DNA TGTGCCAGCGGCAGAACGGGGGGAACTAATGAAAAACTGTTTTTT.

This clonotype was seen repeatedly, ten times or more. J is TRBJ1-5 and V is TRBV20-1; D remains ambiguous. Germline assignment: CDR1 DFQATT and CDR2 SNEGSKA (reference sequence). The ends were cut back, 3 bases at V and 3 bases at J, with 6 bases in the middle. This CDR3 spans 12 amino acids. CDR3 coding DNA: TGCAGTGCTAGCCACTCCAATCAGCCCCAGCATTTT. This codes for CSASHSNQPQHF.

With regard to this clonotype: A much larger clone lies a single base off, so this may be a read error. The CDR3 DNA is TGTGCCAGCAGTCAATCCCTCACCTCTAGCGAAACGCAGTATTTT. This translates into CASSQSLTSSETQYF. The J gene is TRBJ2-3, the V gene TRBV3-1, with a tentative D call TRBD2 (6 bases). CDR3 size: 15 residues. CDR1 is LGHDT, CDR2 YNNKEL, per germline (reference sequence). Trimming took off 6 bases at V and 9 bases at J, with 22 bases between the two ends.

This clonotype was found many times. This chain joins TRBV11-1 and TRBJ2-3, with D possibly called TRBD1 or TRBD2 (5 bases each). V lost 2 bases and J 1 base, leaving 13 bases between the germline ends. Germline CDR1 SGHAT, CDR2 FQDESV (reference sequence). The CDR3 length is 16 residues. CDR3 residues: CASSLRTGLRTDTQYF. Here the CDR3 DNA reads TGTGCCAGCAGCTTACGAACAGGACTTCGCACAGATACGCAGTATTTT.

A few counts support this clonotype. The CDR3: CASSEQGPSGNTIYF. CDR3 bases: TGTGCCAGCAGTGAACAGGGGCCCTCTGGAAACACCATATATTTT. The chain couples TRBV28 to TRBJ1-3; TRBD1 matches 7 bases. The V and J ends lost 5 bases and 0 bases, in that order; junction bases with no gene match: 4. CDR3 length: 15 amino acids. Germline CDR1 MDHEN, CDR2 SYDVKM.

This clonotype has a count of ten or more. CDR3 protein: CASSLNAGVYNEQFF. The CDR3 nucleotides read TGCGCCAGCAGCTTGAATGCGGGAGTCTACAATGAGCAGTTCTTC. This chain joins TRBV5-1 and TRBJ2-1; 7 bases are a match to TRBD2. The CDR3 is made up of 15 amino acids. Losses at the gene ends were 1 base for V and 3 bases for J; bases not matched to a gene: 4. Germline CDR1 and CDR2: SGHRS and YFSETQ.

This clonotype turned up a few times. The gene calls are TRBV28 and TRBJ2-5, with D uncertain. Germline V gene lookup returns CDR1 MDHEN and CDR2 SYDVKM. V was pared by 5 bases and J by 2 bases, with 24 bases between. The CDR3 extends over 18 amino acids. The CDR3 spells CASSPLAHERSGQETQYF. CDR3 DNA sequence: TGTGCCAGCAGTCCTTTGGCACACGAGCGATCAGGACAAGAGACCCAGTACTTC.

The chain is built from TRBV25-1 and TRBJ1-2, with D possibly TRBD1 on 6 matching bases. The germline CDR1 and CDR2 sequences are MGHDK and SYGVNS. The V end was cut by 10 bases, the J end by 5 bases, with 17 bases between. The CDR3 spans 13 residues. CDR3 protein: CATEQGVSYGYTF. As DNA, the CDR3 is TGTGCCACTGAACAGGGCGTCTCTTATGGCTACACCTTC.

This clonotype has a count of ten or more. This chain uses TRBV7-2 with TRBJ2-2; 10 bases line up with TRBD2. V lost 5 bases, J lost 0 bases, and 9 bases stayed unmatched. This CDR3 contains 18 residues. Germline CDR1 reads SGHTA; CDR2 reads FQGNSA. CDR3 sequence: CASSKRTSGKANTGELFF. CDR3 nucleotide sequence: TGTGCCAGCAGCAAACGGACTAGCGGAAAAGCGAACACCGGGGAGCTGTTTTTT.

This clonotype showed up many times. The rearrangement joins TRBV11-2 to TRBJ2-2, with D perhaps TRBD2 (6 bases). CDR3 length: 15 residues. V lost 3 bases and J 6 bases, leaving 14 bases between the germline ends. Germline CDR1 is SGHAT and CDR2 is FQNNGV. The CDR3 protein is CASSFGGFRPGELFF. In DNA, the CDR3 is TGTGCCAGCAGCTTTGGGGGGTTTAGGCCCGGGGAGCTGTTTTTT.

The chain is built from TRBV20-1 and TRBJ1-1; 10 nucleotides match TRBD1. Germline values: CDR1 DFQATT, CDR2 SNEGSKA (reference sequence). This CDR3 spans 14 amino acids. The junction had 4 bases not matched to a gene; V was cut back by 2 bases and J by 4 bases. The DNA of the CDR3 is TGCAGTGCTAGAAGGGACAGGGGATTCACTGAAGCTTTCTTT. Translated, it gives CSARRDRGFTEAFF.

A few counts support this clonotype. With a much larger clone just one base away, this may be a read error. V usage is TRBV11-3 and J usage is TRBJ2-5; no reliable D call. Germline loops: CDR1 SGHNT, CDR2 YENEEA. V gave up 1 base and J gave up 4 bases, with 10 bases separating them. The CDR3 is 14 residues long. CDR3 DNA: TGTGCCAGCAGCTTAGTCTTTCGGCCAGAGACCCAGTACTTC. Translating it yields CASSLVFRPETQYF.

This clonotype has a handful of counts. The CDR3 sequence is CSASRDSYGYTF. CDR3 sequence (DNA): TGCAGTGCTAGTCGGGACAGTTATGGCTACACCTTC. V and J are TRBV20-1 and TRBJ1-2; 7 nucleotides agree with TRBD1. The germline V gene has CDR1 DFQATT and CDR2 SNEGSKA (reference sequence). The trim removed 3 bases at V and 5 bases at J, leaving 3 bases unmatched. There are 12 residues in the CDR3.

This clonotype was recorded at least ten times. V and J are TRBV20-1 and TRBJ2-1, with 15 bases that match TRBD2. The germline CDR1 and CDR2 sequences are DFQATT and SNEGSKA (reference sequence). V trimming: 5 bases; J trimming: 10 bases; junction bases outside the gene matches: 6. This CDR3 comprises 14 residues. CDR3 amino acids: CSASRTSGRAEQFF. The CDR3, as DNA: TGCAGTGCTTCTAGGACTAGCGGGAGGGCGGAGCAGTTCTTC.

With regard to this clonotype: This clone may be a read error of a much larger clone one base away. This chain uses TRBV11-2 with TRBJ2-2; D could derive from TRBD1 or TRBD2 (6 bases each). CDR3 length: 15 residues. CDR1 is SGHAT, CDR2 FQNNGV, per germline. In nucleotides, the CDR3 is TGTGCCGGCAGCTTAGGGGGAGGAACCACCGGGGAGCTGTTTTTT. Its protein product is CAGSLGGGTTGELFF.

Of note for this clonotype: This likely comes from a read error, as the CDR3 has no conserved phenylalanine or tryptophan at its end. The DNA is omitted, as the CDR3 cannot be located on it reliably, and the CDR3 follows TCRdb's listing. The chain uses TRBV5-1 and TRBJ1-3; the DNA was not compared with TRBD1, the D call given in the table. CDR1 SGHRS and CDR2 YFSETQ come from the germline V gene. The CDR3 has 10 amino acids, counting both end residues. CDR3: CASSSQGFGT.

In its sample, this clonotype was seen many times. This sequence joins TRBV7-9 and TRBJ2-1; 12 bases match TRBD2. V shed 4 bases and J 2 bases; nucleotides not matched to a gene: 3. Germline lookup yields CDR1 SEHNR and CDR2 FQNEAQ (reference sequence). The CDR3 spans 16 residues. CDR3 nucleotide sequence: TGTGCCAGCAGCTCTAGCGGGAGGGGAGCCTACAATGAGCAGTTCTTC. This encodes CASSSSGRGAYNEQFF.

The rearrangement links TRBV14 to TRBJ2-3, with a weak D call TRBD2 (7 bases). This CDR3 is 16 amino acids long. The V end was cut by 8 bases, the J end by 0 bases, with 18 bases between. Germline V gene sequence: CDR1 SGHDN, CDR2 FVKESK. CDR3 coding DNA: TGTGCCAGCGCCGCCGGGGGGCGGGGTAGCACAGATACGCAGTATTTT. It yields the protein CASAAGGRGSTDTQYF.

This clonotype turned up a few times. A much larger clone lies one base from this, so it may be a read error. The chain combines TRBV20-1 with TRBJ2-5, with D unresolved. This CDR3 has 14 amino acids. From germline, CDR1 is DFQATT and CDR2 SNEGSKA (reference sequence). The CDR3 nucleotides read TGCAGTGCTAGAATTGCTGGGTACCAAGCGACCCAGTACTTC. Amino acid sequence: CSARIAGYQATQYF.

Points on this clonotype: This CDR3 fails to terminate in the conserved phenylalanine or tryptophan, so it likely reflects a read error. This chain uses TRBV9 with TRBJ1-6; a weak D match, TRBD1 (5 bases). CDR1 is SGDLS and CDR2 is YYNGEE in the germline V gene. Trimming took 3 bases from V and 8 from J, leaving 15 bases between them. The CDR3 length is 15 residues. CDR3 nucleotides: TGTGCCAGCAGCGGGGGATGCAGGGTGGATTCACCCCTCCACCTT. Its translation: CASSGGCRVDSPLHL.

This clonotype was picked up a small number of times. One end of the junction does not line up with germline, which may come from a read error. The chain is built from TRBV7-9 and TRBJ1-2; D gene unclear. Germline V CDR1 and CDR2: SEHNR, FQNEAQ (reference sequence). This CDR3 contains 15 residues. The CDR3 sequence: CASSPKQTEWYGYPF. DNA of the CDR3: TGTGCCAGCTCACCAAAACAGACCGAATGGTATGGCTACCCCTTC. Looking up the rest from reference TRBV7-9 and TRBJ1-2 gives the full variable domain: DTGVSQNPRHKITKRGQNVTFRCDPISEHNRLYWYRQTLGQGPEFLTYFQNEAQLEKSRLLSDRFSAERPKGSFSTLEIQRTEQGDSAMYLCASSPKQTEWYGYPFGSGTRLTVV.

This clonotype was detected many times. V is TRBV24-1 and J is TRBJ2-5; possibly TRBD1 or TRBD2 for D (5 bases each). The CDR3 has 15 amino acids. From germline, CDR1 is KGHDR and CDR2 SFDVKD. The V and J ends lost 3 bases and 7 bases respectively, with 17 bases between them. The CDR3 DNA sequence: TGTGCCACCAGTGATAGGGACGGACGTCCGGGGACCCAGTACTTC. Translating gives CATSDRDGRPGTQYF.

The table lists this clonotype with many counts. The V call is TRBV19, the J call TRBJ1-2; TRBD1 aligns across 8 bases. Germline V gene lookup returns CDR1 LNHDA and CDR2 SQIVND (reference sequence). With V trimmed by 4 bases and J by 4 bases, 14 bases remained unmatched. The CDR3 loop spans 17 amino acids. The CDR3 coding sequence is TGTGCCAGTAGTACCCTCGGGACAGGTCGAGACGTCTATGGCTACACCTTC. Encoded protein: CASSTLGTGRDVYGYTF.

The CDR3 loop reads CASSPPVLAGIGELFF. The CDR3 DNA follows: TGTGCCAGCTCACCACCGGTCCTAGCGGGAATCGGGGAGCTGTTTTTT. The chain employs TRBV18 and TRBJ2-2, with 9 bases fitting TRBD2. V was clipped by 0 bases and J by 7 bases; unmatched bases: 6. This CDR3 contains 16 residues. Per the germline V gene, CDR1 is KGHSH and CDR2 is LQKENI.